A single sample is the source of the 21 T cell receptor beta chains below, sequenced in a study of graft-versus-host responses after intestinal transplantation. Using immunoSEQ multiplex PCR, the repertoire was profiled, and TCRdb retains in-frame clones only, with some absent. The profile shows about 97,000 clones, over 75% of them singletons. Sequenced here: PBMCs, sampled 453 days after intestinal transplant. These receptors all come from a human patient who received an intestinal transplant, so some T cells may come from the graft donor.

CDR3 region: CASSVGQGPNQPQHF. CDR3 sequence (DNA): TGTGCCAGCAGTGTGGGACAGGGCCCTAATCAGCCCCAGCATTTT. This chain joins TRBV6-6 and TRBJ1-5, with 9 nucleotides matching TRBD1. The CDR3 covers 15 residues. Germline loops: CDR1 MNHNY, CDR2 SVGAGI (reference sequence). With V trimmed by 5 bases and J by 4 bases, 6 bases remained unmatched.

The CDR3, as DNA: TGTGCCAGCAGTTCCCCTTCCAGGGTCTACGAGCAGTACTTC. Translation: CASSSPSRVYEQYF. This chain joins TRBV27 and TRBJ2-7; a possible D gene is TRBD1 (5 bases). Germline assignment: CDR1 MNHEY and CDR2 SMNVEV (reference sequence). Deletions cut 4 bases from V and 3 bases from J, with 13 bases between. CDR3 length equals 14 residues.

The chain couples TRBV10-3 to TRBJ2-2; D might be TRBD2 (6 bases). This CDR3 region has 15 residues. The germline V gene encodes CDR1 ENHRY and CDR2 SYGVKD. Trimming left V 6 bases short and J 4 bases short, with 15 bases between. The CDR3 region is CAIRDPWGLTGELFF. CDR3 coding DNA: TGTGCCATCAGGGACCCCTGGGGACTCACCGGGGAGCTGTTTTTT.

This clone was observed a handful of times. Without the conserved terminal phenylalanine or tryptophan, this CDR3 likely stems from a read error. The DNA is left out, because the CDR3 cannot be placed on it with certainty; the CDR3 is given as TCRdb lists it. The CDR3 is CASSSPGQERTLKLS. The V call is TRBV5-1, the J call TRBJ1-1; TRBD1, the table's D call, was not compared with the DNA. Germline CDR1 reads SGHRS; CDR2 reads YFSETQ. The CDR3 spans 15 residues, counting both ends.

This chain joins TRBV18 and TRBJ1-2, with a weak D call TRBD1 (5 bases). The CDR3 length is 18 residues. CDR1 KGHSH and CDR2 LQKENI come from the germline V gene. V dropped 1 base and J dropped 0 bases, with 18 bases sitting between them. The CDR3, as DNA: TGTGCCAGCTCACCACAATCCGGGTACGACAGACCTAACTATGGCTACACCTTC. Translating it yields CASSPQSGYDRPNYGYTF.

A few counts support this clone. The chain joins TRBV7-6 to TRBJ1-1; possibly TRBD1 for D (5 bases). The germline V and J ends were trimmed by 3 bases and 3 bases, with 14 bases remaining between them. The CDR3 runs 15 residues. Germline V lookup: CDR1 SGHVS, CDR2 FNYEAQ. DNA for the CDR3: TGTGCCAGCAGCTTCACCCTAGCGGGGGACACTGAAGCTTTCTTT. This encodes CASSFTLAGDTEAFF.

This clone has more than one count but fewer than ten. The chain links TRBV7-3 to TRBJ2-7, with 7 bases matching TRBD1. Losses at the gene ends were 3 bases for V and 3 bases for J; bases not matched to a gene: 5. Germline-derived CDR1 and CDR2 are SGHTA and FQGTGA. The CDR3 runs 14 residues. CDR3 protein: CASSLRGTDYEQYF. DNA for the CDR3: TGTGCCAGCAGCTTGCGAGGGACAGACTACGAGCAGTACTTC. Looking up the rest from reference TRBV7-3 and TRBJ2-7 gives the full variable domain: GAGVSQTPSNKVTEKGKYVELRCDPISGHTALYWYRQSLGQGPEFLIYFQGTGAADDSGLPNDRFFAVRPEGSVSTLKIQRTERGDSAVYLCASSLRGTDYEQYFGPGTRLTVT.

The rearrangement uses TRBV19 and TRBJ1-4; no clear D. CDR1 and CDR2 (germline): LNHDA, SQIVND (reference sequence). This CDR3 contains 13 residues. V lost 6 bases and J lost 3, with 8 bases in between. CDR3 loop: CASSRRSNEKLFF. In DNA form, the CDR3 reads TGTGCCAGTAGCCGCCGTTCTAATGAAAAACTGTTTTTT. Based on the CDR3 plus reference TRBV19 and TRBJ1-4, the full variable domain is DGGITQSPKYLFRKEGQNVTLSCEQNLNHDAMYWYRQDPGQGLRLIYYSQIVNDFQKGDIAEGYSVSREKKESFPLTVTSAQKNPTAFYLCASSRRSNEKLFFGSGTQLSVL.

The chain employs TRBV2 and TRBJ2-3; D is unclear. The germline V and J ends were trimmed by 6 bases and 0 bases, with 10 bases remaining between them. Germline CDR1 reads SNHLY; CDR2 reads FYNNEI. The CDR3 spans 14 residues. The CDR3 spells CASRVLSSTDTQYF. CDR3 sequence (DNA): TGTGCCAGCAGGGTCCTTAGTAGCACAGATACGCAGTATTTT.

The chain employs TRBV14 and TRBJ1-2; 7 positions agree with TRBD1. Trimming removed 0 bases from V and 5 bases from J; junction bases left unmatched: 12. This CDR3 is 17 amino acids long. The germline V gene encodes CDR1 SGHDN and CDR2 FVKESK. This CDR3 reads CASSQDRGGTETYGYTF. DNA for the CDR3: TGTGCCAGCAGCCAAGACAGGGGTGGGACAGAAACTTATGGCTACACCTTC.

V is TRBV21-1 and J is TRBJ2-7; the table's D call TRBD1 went unverified against the DNA. TRBV21-1 is assigned pseudogene status. The CDR3 contains 15 residues. The CDR3 sequence: CASSKVGHPFWEQYF. DNA for the CDR3: TGTGCCAGCAGCAAAGTAGGACATCCCTTTTGGGAGCAGTACTTC.

The rearrangement joins TRBV6-5 to TRBJ1-5; D is unclear. The V end lost 10 bases, the J end lost 6 bases, and 10 bases lay between the germline ends. The CDR3 length is 11 residues. The germline V gene encodes CDR1 MNHEY and CDR2 SVGAGI. The CDR3 DNA sequence: TGTGCCACCCCTGGTGGTCAGCCCCAGCATTTT. Its translation is CATPGGQPQHF.

The J gene is TRBJ1-1, the V gene TRBV5-1; D is possibly TRBD1 (5 bases). The germline V gene encodes CDR1 SGHRS and CDR2 YFSETQ. Trimming left V 4 bases short and J 4 bases short, with 23 bases between. The CDR3 extends over 17 amino acids. CDR3 bases: TGCGCCAGCAGCGGACAAACAGGTCTTACCGCCCCCACTGAAGCTTTCTTT. Its translation is CASSGQTGLTAPTEAFF.

The V call is TRBV5-5, the J call TRBJ2-7; possible D gene TRBD2, 6 bases. CDR1 is SGHKS and CDR2 is YYEKEE in the germline V gene (reference sequence). This CDR3 spans 14 amino acids. V shed 4 bases and J shed 2 bases, with 13 bases lying between them. The CDR3 sequence is CASSDPRGTYEQYF. CDR3 DNA: TGTGCCAGCAGCGACCCCCGGGGGACCTACGAGCAGTACTTC.

The gene calls are TRBV7-6 and TRBJ1-1; a possible D gene is TRBD1 (5 bases). CDR1 and CDR2 (germline): SGHVS, FNYEAQ. V lost 6 bases to trimming and J lost 10 bases, with 15 bases between them. This CDR3 has 12 amino acids. Here the CDR3 DNA reads TGTGCCAGCAGGGGGACGACCGGGGGAGCTTTCTTT. Amino acid sequence: CASRGTTGGAFF.

The CDR3 spells CASSPGGARNTEAFF. Here the CDR3 DNA reads TGTGCCAGCTCACCTGGGGGGGCGCGGAACACTGAAGCTTTCTTT. This chain uses TRBV18 with TRBJ1-1, with D possibly being TRBD1 (6 bases). The length of the CDR3 is 15 residues. Germline V CDR1 and CDR2: KGHSH, LQKENI. V lost 3 bases to trimming and J lost 1 base, with 12 bases between them.

The CDR3 DNA is TGTGCCAGCAGCTCCACTGGGCTGGGCACTGAAGCTTTCTTT. This encodes CASSSTGLGTEAFF. This rearrangement joins TRBV7-6 to TRBJ1-1; D is ambiguous. Germline CDR1 reads SGHVS; CDR2 reads FNYEAQ. The V and J ends lost 4 bases and 4 bases respectively, with 13 bases between them. This CDR3 contains 14 residues.

V and J are TRBV18 and TRBJ1-1, with D possibly TRBD1 on 6 matching bases. The CDR3 length is 15 residues. CDR1 and CDR2 from the germline V gene are KGHSH and LQKENI. V lost 6 bases and J 1 base, leaving 15 bases between the germline ends. CDR3 residues: CASSGGGGPNTEAFF. CDR3 in DNA: TGTGCCAGCTCCGGGGGAGGGGGGCCGAACACTGAAGCTTTCTTT.

The V call is TRBV7-2, the J call TRBJ1-2; D is unresolved. Per germline, CDR1 SGHTA and CDR2 FQGNSA. This CDR3 is built from 13 residues. V dropped 1 base and J dropped 2 bases, with 5 bases sitting between them. The CDR3 spells CASSLVENYGYTF. CDR3 sequence (DNA): TGTGCCAGCAGCTTAGTGGAAAACTATGGCTACACCTTC.

CDR3 amino acids: CASSQGRQGPNTGELFF. The CDR3 DNA sequence: TGCGCCAGCAGCCAAGGCAGACAGGGACCAAACACCGGGGAGCTGTTTTTT. The gene calls are TRBV4-1 and TRBJ2-2; 7 positions match TRBD1. Germline assignment: CDR1 MGHRA and CDR2 YSYEKL. The CDR3 is 17 amino acids. V trimming: 1 base; J trimming: 2 bases; junction bases outside the gene matches: 7.

This rearrangement joins TRBV5-1 to TRBJ2-7; D gene uncertain. The length of the CDR3 is 14 residues. The ends were cut back, 1 base at V and 0 bases at J, with 8 bases in the middle. Per germline, CDR1 SGHRS and CDR2 YFSETQ. The CDR3 protein is CASSLITDSYEQYF. CDR3 coding DNA: TGCGCCAGCAGCTTGATCACGGACTCCTACGAGCAGTACTTC.